These T cell receptor beta chains were read from a single sample in a study of T-cell memory formation after mild COVID-19. TCRdb passed the 5' RACE reads through MiXCR, listing each CDR3 protein once. The sample contains fewer than 250,000 distinct CDR3 sequences, approximately 20% of which appear only once. Sequenced sample: PBMCs or a T cell subset sorted from them (not recorded which). These TCRs come from an adult woman who had mild COVID-19 (a few samples of this study predate the infection). Cell type and time point are not known. The CDR3 runs from the conserved cysteine through the conserved F or W. The order of the fields is CDR3 DNA, CDR3 protein, clone size, V gene, D gene, J gene. A D gene is named only where the DNA matches it firmly. A clone size is listed for some rows: how often the clone was seen (once, few, many), or a class if it is expanded.

TGTGCCAGCTCACTCTCAGGGGGGGTTCACATGAACACTGAAGCTTTCTTT CASSLSGGVHMNTEAFF few TRBV18 TRBD1 TRBJ1-1
TGCGCCAGCAGCTCTACTAGCACAGATACGCAGTATTTT CASSSTSTDTQYF many TRBV12-3/TRBV12-4 NA TRBJ2-3
TGTGCCAGCAGTTTTCCGGACAGGGGGGACTATGGCTACACCTTC CASSFPDRGDYGYTF NA TRBV12-3/TRBV12-4 TRBD1 TRBJ1-2
TGTGCCAGCAGCTTACGGCAGGGTGCCAATCAGCCCCAGCATTTT CASSLRQGANQPQHF NA TRBV5-6 NA TRBJ1-5
TGTGCCAGCAGTTCAGAGGTAGTGTACGAGCAGTACTTC CASSSEVVYEQYF NA TRBV12-3/TRBV12-4 NA TRBJ2-7
TGTGCCAGCAGCTTGGGAATCAGAGGGCCAGATACGCAGTATTTT CASSLGIRGPDTQYF NA TRBV7-6 NA TRBJ2-3
TGCAGCGTTGGCCTCGGCACCAAAGGGGATGAAAAACTGTTTTTT CSVGLGTKGDEKLFF few TRBV29-1 NA TRBJ1-4
TGTGCCAGCAGTTCGACAAACTATGGCTACACCTTC CASSSTNYGYTF few TRBV12-3/TRBV12-4 NA TRBJ1-2
TGTGCCAGCACCCCGGTGGATGGCTATGGCTACACCTTC CASTPVDGYGYTF NA TRBV12-3/TRBV12-4 NA TRBJ1-2
TGTGCCAGCAGCCAGGACCCGGGACAGCGATACTATGGCTACACCTTC CASSQDPGQRYYGYTF NA TRBV4-2 TRBD1 TRBJ1-2
TGTGCCAGCAGGGTACAGGGCTCGGTGGGGGAGCTGTTTTTT CASRVQGSVGELFF few TRBV12-3/TRBV12-4 NA TRBJ2-2
TGTGCCAGCAGCTTAGGCCGGGGGATTACCTACGAGCAGTACTTC CASSLGRGITYEQYF few TRBV7-2 NA TRBJ2-7
TGCGCCAGCAGCCAAGACGCAGGGACAAGTAATCAGCCCCAGCATTTT CASSQDAGTSNQPQHF NA TRBV4-1 NA TRBJ1-5
TGCAGTGCTAGAGATAGCGGGGGGGCTCGACATGAGCAGTTCTTC CSARDSGGARHEQFF few TRBV20-1 TRBD2 TRBJ2-1
TGTGCCAGCAGCTTAGAACTGGACCTGAGAACTGAAGCTTTCTTT CASSLELDLRTEAFF NA TRBV7-9 NA TRBJ1-1
TGCGCCAGCAGCCAAGGTCGAGGGGGACTAAACACTGAAGCTTTCTTT CASSQGRGGLNTEAFF NA TRBV4-1 NA TRBJ1-1
TGTGCCACCAGCAGAGATTCTAGGACTAGAGATCCCGGGGAGCTGTTTTTT CATSRDSRTRDPGELFF NA TRBV15 TRBD2 TRBJ2-2
TGTGCCAGCACTTCGAACCGGGACAGGGGTCGCAATGAGCAGTTCTTC CASTSNRDRGRNEQFF few TRBV12-3/TRBV12-4 TRBD1 TRBJ2-1